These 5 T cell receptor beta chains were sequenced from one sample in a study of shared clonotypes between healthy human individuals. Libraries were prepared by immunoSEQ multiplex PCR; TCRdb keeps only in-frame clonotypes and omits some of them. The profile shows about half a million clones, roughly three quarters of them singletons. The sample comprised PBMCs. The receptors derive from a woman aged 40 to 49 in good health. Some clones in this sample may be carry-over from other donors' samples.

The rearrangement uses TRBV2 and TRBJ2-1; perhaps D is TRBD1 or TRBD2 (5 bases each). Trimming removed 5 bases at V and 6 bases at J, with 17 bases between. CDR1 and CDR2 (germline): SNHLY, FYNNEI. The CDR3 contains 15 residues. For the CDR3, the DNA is TGTGCCAGCAGTATATGGACCGGGACCAGCAATGAGCAGTTCTTC. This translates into CASSIWTGTSNEQFF.

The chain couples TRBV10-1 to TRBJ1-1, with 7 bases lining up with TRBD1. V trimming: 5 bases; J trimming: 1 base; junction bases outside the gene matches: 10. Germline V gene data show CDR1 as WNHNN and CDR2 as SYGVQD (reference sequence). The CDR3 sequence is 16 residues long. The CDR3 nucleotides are TGCGCCAGCAGTCCAACCCCCGGGACAGCGAACACTGAAGCTTTCTTT. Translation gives CASSPTPGTANTEAFF.

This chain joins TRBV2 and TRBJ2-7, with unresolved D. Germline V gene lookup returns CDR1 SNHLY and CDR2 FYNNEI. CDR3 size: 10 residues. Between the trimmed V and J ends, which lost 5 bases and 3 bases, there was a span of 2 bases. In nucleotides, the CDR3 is TGTGCCAGCAGTAACTACGAGCAGTACTTC. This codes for CASSNYEQYF.

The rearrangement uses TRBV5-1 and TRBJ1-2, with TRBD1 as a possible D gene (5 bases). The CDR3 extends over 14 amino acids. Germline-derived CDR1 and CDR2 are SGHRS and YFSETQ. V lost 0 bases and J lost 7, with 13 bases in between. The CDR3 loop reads CASSLAFGGGGYTF. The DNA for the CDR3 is TGCGCCAGCAGCTTGGCCTTCGGGGGTGGTGGCTACACCTTC. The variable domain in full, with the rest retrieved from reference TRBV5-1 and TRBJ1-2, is KAGVTQTPRYLIKTRGQQVTLSCSPISGHRSVSWYQQTPGQGLQFLFEYFSETQRNKGNFPGRFSGRQFSNSRSEMNVSTLELGDSALYLCASSLAFGGGGYTFGSGTRLTVV.

The CDR3 sequence is CASSTSYEQYF. The CDR3 bases are TGTGCCAGCAGCACTTCCTACGAGCAGTACTTC. The gene calls are TRBV7-9 and TRBJ2-7; no firm D call. The germline CDR1 and CDR2 sequences are SEHNR and FQNEAQ (reference sequence). V shed 5 bases and J shed 1 base, with 3 bases lying between them. The length of the CDR3 is 11 residues.